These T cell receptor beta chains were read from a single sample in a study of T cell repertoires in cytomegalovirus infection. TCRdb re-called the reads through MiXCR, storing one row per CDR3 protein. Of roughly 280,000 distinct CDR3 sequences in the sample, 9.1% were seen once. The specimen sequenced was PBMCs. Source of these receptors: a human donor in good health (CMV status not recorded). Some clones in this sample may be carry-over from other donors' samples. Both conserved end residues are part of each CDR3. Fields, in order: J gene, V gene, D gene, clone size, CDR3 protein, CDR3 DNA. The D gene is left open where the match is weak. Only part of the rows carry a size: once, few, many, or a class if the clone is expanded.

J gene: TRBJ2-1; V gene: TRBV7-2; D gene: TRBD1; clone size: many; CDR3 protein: CASSSDRGYEQFF; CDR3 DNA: TGTGCCAGCAGCTCGGACAGGGGGTATGAGCAGTTCTTC
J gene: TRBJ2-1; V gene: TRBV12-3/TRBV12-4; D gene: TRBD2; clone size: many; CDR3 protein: CASSYQAGGRNNEQFF; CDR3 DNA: TGTGCCAGCAGTTATCAAGCGGGAGGACGCAACAATGAGCAGTTCTTC
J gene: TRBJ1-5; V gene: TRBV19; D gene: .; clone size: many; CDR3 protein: CASSIEWNLSNQPQHF; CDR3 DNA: TGTGCCAGTAGTATAGAGTGGAATCTTAGCAATCAGCCCCAGCATTTT
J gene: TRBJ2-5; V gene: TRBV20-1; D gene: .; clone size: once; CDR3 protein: CSARDGGDFQETQYF; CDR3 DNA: TGCAGTGCTAGAGATGGCGGGGACTTTCAAGAGACCCAGTACTTC
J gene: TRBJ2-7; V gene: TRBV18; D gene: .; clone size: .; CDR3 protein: CASSPLELDTYEQYF; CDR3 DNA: TGTGCCAGCTCACCGCTAGAATTGGACACCTACGAGCAGTACTTC
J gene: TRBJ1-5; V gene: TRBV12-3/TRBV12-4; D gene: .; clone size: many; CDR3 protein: CASTTGNQPQHF; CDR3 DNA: TGTGCCAGCACGACAGGCAATCAGCCCCAGCATTTT
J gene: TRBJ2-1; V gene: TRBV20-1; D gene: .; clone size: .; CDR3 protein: CSARGPLYNEQFF; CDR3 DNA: TGCAGTGCTAGAGGTCCCCTCTACAATGAGCAGTTCTTC
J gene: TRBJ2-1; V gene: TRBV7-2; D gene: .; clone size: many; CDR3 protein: CASSSQGVNEQFF; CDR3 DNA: TGTGCCAGCAGCTCTCAAGGAGTTAATGAGCAGTTCTTC
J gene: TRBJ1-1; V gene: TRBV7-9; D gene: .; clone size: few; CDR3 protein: CASSLFTFIRGDTEAFF; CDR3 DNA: TGTGCCAGCAGCTTATTTACATTCATAAGAGGGGACACTGAAGCTTTCTTT
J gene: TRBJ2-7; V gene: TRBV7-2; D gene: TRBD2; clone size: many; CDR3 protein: CASSLGGGMFYEQYF; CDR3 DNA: TGTGCCAGCAGCTTAGGGGGGGGTATGTTCTACGAGCAGTACTTC
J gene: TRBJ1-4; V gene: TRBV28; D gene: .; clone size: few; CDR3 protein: CASSPAGRNEKLFF; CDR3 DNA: TGTGCCAGCAGTCCGGCGGGGAGAAATGAAAAACTGTTTTTT